Sequencing of this T cell receptor beta chain was carried out in a study of T cells in Graves' hyperthyroidism and ophthalmopathy. This clonotype was observed many times. Germline values: CDR1 SGHTS, CDR2 YDEGEE. The CDR3 covers 13 residues. Trimming removed 7 bases at V and 0 bases at J, with 10 bases between. Amplified TCR beta CDR3 regions came from RNA transcripts. The TCR CDR3 first-round RT-PCR relied on the HTBI primer set. TCRdb fed the multiplex PCR reads into MiXCR, producing one record per CDR3 protein. The profile shows under 650,000 distinct CDR3 sequences, about 17% of them singletons. The sample comprised blood. The clonotype was recovered from a young woman with Graves' hyperthyroidism. V and J are TRBV5-8 and TRBJ1-1; D is ambiguous. CDR3 sequence reads: CASDDGVNTEAFF. CDR3 bases: TGTGCCAGCGACGATGGGGTGAACACTGAAGCTTTCTTT.